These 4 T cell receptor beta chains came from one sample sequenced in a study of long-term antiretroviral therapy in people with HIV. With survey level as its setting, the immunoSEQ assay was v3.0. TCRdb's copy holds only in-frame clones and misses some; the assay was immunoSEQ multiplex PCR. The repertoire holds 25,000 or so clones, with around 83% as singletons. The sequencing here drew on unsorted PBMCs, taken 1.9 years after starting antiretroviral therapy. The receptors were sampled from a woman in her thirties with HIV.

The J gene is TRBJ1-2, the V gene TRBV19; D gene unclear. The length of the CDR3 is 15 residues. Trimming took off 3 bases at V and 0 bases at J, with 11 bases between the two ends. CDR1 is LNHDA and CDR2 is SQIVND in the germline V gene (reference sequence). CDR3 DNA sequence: TGTGCCAGTAGTATGTCCAGCGTCACTAACTATGGCTACACCTTC. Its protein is CASSMSSVTNYGYTF.

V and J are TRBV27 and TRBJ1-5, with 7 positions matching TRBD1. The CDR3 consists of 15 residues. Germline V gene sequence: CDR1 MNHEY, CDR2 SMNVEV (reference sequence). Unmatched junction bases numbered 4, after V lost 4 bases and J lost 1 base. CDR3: CASSSTGESNQPQHF. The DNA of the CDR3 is TGTGCCAGCAGTTCTACAGGGGAAAGCAATCAGCCCCAGCATTTT.

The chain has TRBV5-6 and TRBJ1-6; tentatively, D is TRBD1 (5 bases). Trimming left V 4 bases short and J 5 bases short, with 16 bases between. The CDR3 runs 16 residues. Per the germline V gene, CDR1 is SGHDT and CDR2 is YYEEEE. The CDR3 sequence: CASSVKPGRNNSPLHF. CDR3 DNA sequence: TGTGCCAGCAGCGTAAAACCGGGACGGAATAATTCACCCCTCCACTTT.

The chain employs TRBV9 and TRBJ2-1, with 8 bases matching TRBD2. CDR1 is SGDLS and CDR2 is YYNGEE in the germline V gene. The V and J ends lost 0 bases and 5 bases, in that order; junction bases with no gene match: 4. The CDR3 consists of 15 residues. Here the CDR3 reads CASSVASGGHNEQFF. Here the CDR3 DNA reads TGTGCCAGCAGCGTAGCGAGCGGGGGACACAATGAGCAGTTCTTC. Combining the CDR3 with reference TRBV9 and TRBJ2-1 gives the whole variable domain DSGVTQTPKHLITATGQRVTLRCSPRSGDLSVYWYQQSLDQGLQFLIQYYNGEERAKGNILERFSAQQFPDLHSELNLSSLELGDSALYFCASSVASGGHNEQFFGPGTRLTVL.